This T cell receptor (beta chain) originates from a study of beta chain features in type 1 diabetes. The study, taken as a whole, reports: Shortening of TCRB CDR3s, moderate but significant, appeared in all four CD4+ subsets of Type 1 diabetes patients.

Every bit of the isolated RNA underwent reverse transcription, so sequencing read expressed TCRB transcripts. Data came from immunoSEQ multiplex PCR; TCRdb stores just in-frame clones and leaves some out. The sample includes about 15,000 clones, roughly 69% of them seen just once. The CDR3 extends over 15 amino acids. The V gene end was trimmed by 2 bases and the J gene end by 7 bases; junction bases not matched to a gene: 10. Germline values: CDR1 SGHRS, CDR2 YFSETQ. Notes on this clone: What it binds is unknown.

The chain has TRBV5-1 and TRBJ2-7, with 9 bases fitting TRBD2. This TCR was recovered from a man younger than 45 with type 1 diabetes. What was sequenced was Tregs from blood. The DNA for the CDR3 is TGCGCCAGCAGCTTAAATAGCGGGAGTTTGAGGGAGCAGTACTTC. Protein product: CASSLNSGSLREQYF. The variable domain in full, completed from reference TRBV5-1 and TRBJ2-7, reads KAGVTQTPRYLIKTRGQQVTLSCSPISGHRSVSWYQQTPGQGLQFLFEYFSETQRNKGNFPGRFSGRQFSNSRSEMNVSTLELGDSALYLCASSLNSGSLREQYFGPGTRLTVT.